This T cell receptor beta chain was observed in a study of CD8+ T cells in alopecia areata. Study-level findings and limits: Elevated clonality characterized lesional scalp relative to normal scalp, particularly in alopecia totalis/universalis.

With regard to this clone: Its antigen is not identified.

RNA, once extracted, was reverse transcribed into cDNA for use as the sequencing template. Repertoires were generated with immunoSEQ multiplex PCR, while TCRdb's copy carries only in-frame clones and drops some. Of about 150,000 clones in the sample, under 60% were seen once. V lost 1 base and J lost 1, with 14 bases in between. Germline-derived CDR1 and CDR2 are SGHVS and FQNEAQ. The CDR3 sequence is 16 residues long. The sequence derives from a human donor with alopecia areata. The sequencing here drew on CD8+ T cells sorted from blood, taken at week 0. The chain uses TRBV7-8 and TRBJ2-7; D remains unclear. The chain's CDR3 is CASSLEEKLLSYEQYF. DNA for the CDR3: TGTGCCAGCAGCTTAGAGGAGAAGCTCTTGTCCTACGAGCAGTACTTC. The full variable domain, rest sourced from reference TRBV7-8 and TRBJ2-7, is GAGVSQSPRYKVAKRGQDVALRCDPISGHVSLFWYQQALGQGPEFLTYFQNEAQLDKSGLPSDRFFAERPEGSVSTLKIQRTQQEDSAVYLCASSLEEKLLSYEQYFGPGTRLTVT.